These T cell receptor beta chains were read from a single sample in a study of blood T cells in healthy people across ages. TCRdb itself ran the 5' RACE reads through MiXCR, one entry per CDR3 protein. The profile shows approximately 820,000 distinct CDR3 sequences, approximately 44% of them singletons. The material sequenced was blood. Every receptor here comes from a man in his sixties in good health. The CDR3 runs from the conserved cysteine through the conserved F or W. The D gene is left open where the match is weak. Clone size is not always given. Where it is, it says once, few, many or a class for expanded clones.

size: few
V: TRBV7-2
J: TRBJ2-1
D: TRBD1
length: 15
DNA: TGTGCCAGCAGCGTAACCGGGACAGGGGGTCTTGAGCAGTTCTTC
CDR3: CASSVTGTGGLEQFF

size: few
V: TRBV6-2/TRBV6-3
J: TRBJ1-6
D: TRBD1
length: 17
DNA: TGTGCCAGCAGTTACGGAGACAGGGCCGGCCACGATTCACCCCTCCACTTT
CDR3: CASSYGDRAGHDSPLHF

size: -
V: TRBV15
J: TRBJ1-4
D: -
length: 17
DNA: TGTGCCACCAGCTCCCGGGCGAACCTTGCAACTAATGAAAAACTGTTTTTT
CDR3: CATSSRANLATNEKLFF

size: few
V: TRBV29-1
J: TRBJ2-7
D: TRBD1
length: 13
DNA: TGCAGCGTGGGGACAGGTTTCGACAATGAGCAGTACTTC
CDR3: CSVGTGFDNEQYF

size: -
V: TRBV3-1
J: TRBJ2-1
D: TRBD1
length: 14
DNA: TGTGCCAGCAGCCGCGGGACAGGGCTTTGGGAGCAGTTCTTC
CDR3: CASSRGTGLWEQFF

size: -
V: TRBV20-1
J: TRBJ1-3
D: -
length: 14
DNA: TGCAGTGTTGAGCAGGGGAACTATGGCTACACCATATATTTT
CDR3: CSVEQGNYGYTIYF

size: -
V: TRBV12-3/TRBV12-4
J: TRBJ1-5
D: -
length: 13
DNA: TGTGCCAGCAGACCTTCGGGGGTTCAGCCCCAGCATTTT
CDR3: CASRPSGVQPQHF

size: once
V: TRBV7-2
J: TRBJ2-1
D: -
length: 13
DNA: TGTGCCAGCAGCACCCAAGGGGCGGATGAGCAGTTCTTC
CDR3: CASSTQGADEQFF

size: once
V: TRBV10-3
J: TRBJ1-2
D: -
length: 14
DNA: TGTGCCATCAGTGAGGCCGTCCTTAACTATGGCTACACCTTC
CDR3: CAISEAVLNYGYTF

size: -
V: TRBV27
J: TRBJ2-7
D: -
length: 13
DNA: TGTGCCAGAAACGCAGGGGGGGACTGCGAGCAGTACTTC
CDR3: CARNAGGDCEQYF

size: -
V: TRBV7-9
J: TRBJ1-6
D: -
length: 14
DNA: TGTGCCAGCAGCTTTTTGCTTAGGGGTTCACCCCTCCACTTT
CDR3: CASSFLLRGSPLHF